This T cell receptor (beta chain) was retrieved from a study of chemoradiotherapy in HPV16-positive cancers (dated by TCRdb to between 2021 and 2023). Turning to the overall study: Functional T-cell assays on cells from two HPV16-positive patients defined candidate HPV-specific T-cell clones and common TCR motifs. The study asked whether T-cell immunity to the HPV oncoproteins E6 and E7 changes during chemoradiotherapy and whether this immunity affects survival. Next, the candidate HPV-specific TCRs and motifs were followed in TCR repertoires from under 95 patients with HPV-related cancers.

Repertoires were sampled repeatedly over the course of chemoradiotherapy, so clonal expansion could be followed in the tumor microenvironment. As to this clone: This clone's antigen is unknown. No much larger clonotype is one base removed from it; base qualities were not supplied.

Overall results and qualifications from the work: Only two HPV16-positive patients were used to derive the functional definition of HPV-specific T cells, and the survival association was reported for HPV16-positive patients. In HPV16-positive patients, expansion of HPV-responsive T cells during chemoradiotherapy was associated with improved recurrence-free survival. Expansion of candidate HPV-specific clones and E7-related TCR motifs was observed in the tumor microenvironment during treatment, whereas no such expansion was observed for non-HPV-specific T cells.

Library preparation employed the immunoSEQ multiplex PCR assay. Not all clones reach the TCRdb copy of this immuneACCESS table, which keeps in-frame sequences only. Checked studies attribute under half of the gap to unresolved V genes and leave the rest unexplained. Across this sample there are some 24,000 clones, with around 94% seen only once. The ten largest clones capture 2.5% to 3% of the sample. There are 16 amino acids in the CDR3, from cysteine to phenylalanine inclusive. The entry retains the CDR3 DNA only, 48 bases that are in frame from base 1. CDR1 MNHNY and CDR2 SVGAGI were looked up in the germline V gene (reference sequence). Trimmed from V: 4 bases; trimmed from J: 3 bases; junction bases lacking a gene match: 9.

The TCR sequence derives from a human donor with HPV-associated anogenital cancer. The sequence is built from TRBV6-6 and TRBJ1-5; the junction holds 7 bases that match TRBD1. This sample was taken from a patient who underwent chemoradiotherapy. The DNA sequence is given as TGTGCCAGCAGTTCATATGGACAGGCCGACAATCAGCCCCAGCATTTT. Translated, this is CASSSYGQADNQPQHF.